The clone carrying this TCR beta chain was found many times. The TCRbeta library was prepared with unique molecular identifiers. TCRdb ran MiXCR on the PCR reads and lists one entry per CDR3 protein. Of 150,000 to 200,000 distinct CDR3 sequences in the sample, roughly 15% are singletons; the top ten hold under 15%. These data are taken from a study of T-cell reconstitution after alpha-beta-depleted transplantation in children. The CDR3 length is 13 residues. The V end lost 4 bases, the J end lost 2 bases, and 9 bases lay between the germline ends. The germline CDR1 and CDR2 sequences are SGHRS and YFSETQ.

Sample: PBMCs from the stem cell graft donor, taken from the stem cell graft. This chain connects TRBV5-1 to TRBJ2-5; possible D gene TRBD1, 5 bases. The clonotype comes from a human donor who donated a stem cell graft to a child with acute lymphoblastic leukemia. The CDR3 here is CASSRQLQETQYF. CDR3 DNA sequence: TGCGCCAGCAGCAGACAGCTACAAGAGACCCAGTACTTC.